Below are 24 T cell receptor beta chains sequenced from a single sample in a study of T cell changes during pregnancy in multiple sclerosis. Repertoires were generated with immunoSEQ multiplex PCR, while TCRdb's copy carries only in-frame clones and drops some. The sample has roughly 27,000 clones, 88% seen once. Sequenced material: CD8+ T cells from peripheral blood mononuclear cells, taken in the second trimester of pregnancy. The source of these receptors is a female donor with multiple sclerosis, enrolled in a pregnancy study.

CDR3 region: CASSQGQLSEAFF. CDR3 in DNA: TGTGCCAGCAGCCAAGGCCAACTCTCTGAAGCTTTCTTT. The chain couples TRBV14 to TRBJ1-1; no clear D. The CDR3 contains 13 residues. Trimming shortened V by 1 base and J by 6 bases, and 9 bases separated the two germline ends. Germline CDR1 reads SGHDN; CDR2 reads FVKESK.

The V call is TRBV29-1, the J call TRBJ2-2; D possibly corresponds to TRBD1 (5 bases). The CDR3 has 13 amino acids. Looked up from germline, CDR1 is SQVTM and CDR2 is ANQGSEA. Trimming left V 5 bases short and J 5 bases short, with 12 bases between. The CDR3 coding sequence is TGCAGCGTTACAGACAGTCATACCGGGGAGCTGTTTTTT. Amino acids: CSVTDSHTGELFF.

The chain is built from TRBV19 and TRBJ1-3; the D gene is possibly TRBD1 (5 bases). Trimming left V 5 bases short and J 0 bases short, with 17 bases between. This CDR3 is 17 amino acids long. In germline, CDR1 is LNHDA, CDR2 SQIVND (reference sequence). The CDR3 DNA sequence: TGTGCCAGTAGTGTTTGGGGCAGGGATGGCTCTGGAAACACCATATATTTT. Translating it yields CASSVWGRDGSGNTIYF.

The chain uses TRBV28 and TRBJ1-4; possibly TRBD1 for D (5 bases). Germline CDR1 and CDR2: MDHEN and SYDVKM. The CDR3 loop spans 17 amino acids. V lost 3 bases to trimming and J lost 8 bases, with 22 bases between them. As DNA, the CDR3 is TGTGCCAGCAGTTTCCCGGCGGGGGGGAACCACCCCGAAAAACTGTTTTTT. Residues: CASSFPAGGNHPEKLFF.

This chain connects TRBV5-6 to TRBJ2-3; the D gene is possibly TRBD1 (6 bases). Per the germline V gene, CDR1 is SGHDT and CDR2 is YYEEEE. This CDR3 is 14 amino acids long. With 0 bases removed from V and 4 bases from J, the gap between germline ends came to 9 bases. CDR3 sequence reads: CASSLDRVPDTQYF. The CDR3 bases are TGTGCCAGCAGCTTGGACAGGGTACCAGATACGCAGTATTTT.

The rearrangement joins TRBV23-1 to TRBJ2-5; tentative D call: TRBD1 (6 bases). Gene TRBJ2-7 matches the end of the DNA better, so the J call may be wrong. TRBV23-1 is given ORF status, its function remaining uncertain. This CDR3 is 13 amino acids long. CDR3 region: CASTGTGSDEQYF. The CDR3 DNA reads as TGCGCCAGCACTGGCACAGGGAGCGACGAGCAGTACTTC.

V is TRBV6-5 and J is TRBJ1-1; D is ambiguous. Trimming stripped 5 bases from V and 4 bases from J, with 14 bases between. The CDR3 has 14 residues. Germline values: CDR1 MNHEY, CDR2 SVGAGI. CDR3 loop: CASSPPPGSTEAFF. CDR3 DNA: TGTGCCAGCAGTCCACCTCCGGGTTCCACTGAAGCTTTCTTT.

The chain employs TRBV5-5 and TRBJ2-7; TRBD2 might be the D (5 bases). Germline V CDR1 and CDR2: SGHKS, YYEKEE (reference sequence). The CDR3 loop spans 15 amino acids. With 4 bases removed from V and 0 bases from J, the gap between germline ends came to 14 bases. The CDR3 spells CASSGLAANSYEQYF. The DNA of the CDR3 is TGTGCCAGCAGCGGACTGGCGGCGAACTCCTACGAGCAGTACTTC.

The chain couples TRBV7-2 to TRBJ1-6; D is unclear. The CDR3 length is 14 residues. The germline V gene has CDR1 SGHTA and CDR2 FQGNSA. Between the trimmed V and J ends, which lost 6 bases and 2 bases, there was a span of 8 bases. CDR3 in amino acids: CASSAGPYNSPLHF. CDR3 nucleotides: TGTGCCAGCAGTGCGGGCCCCTATAATTCACCCCTCCACTTT. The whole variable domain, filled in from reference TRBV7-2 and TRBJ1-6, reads GAGVSQSPSNKVTEKGKDVELRCDPISGHTALYWYRQSLGQGLEFLIYFQGNSAPDKSGLPSDRFSAERTGGSVSTLTIQRTQQEDSAVYLCASSAGPYNSPLHFGNGTRLTVT.

The CDR3 nucleotides read TGTGCCAGCAGTTTATACGGGACAGTATTTAATTCACCCCTCCACTTT. Protein product: CASSLYGTVFNSPLHF. The V and J genes are TRBV27 and TRBJ1-6, with 7 bases that match TRBD1. From germline, CDR1 is MNHEY and CDR2 SMNVEV (reference sequence). V lost 1 base and J lost 6; bases outside the gene matches: 6. The CDR3 is 16 residues long.

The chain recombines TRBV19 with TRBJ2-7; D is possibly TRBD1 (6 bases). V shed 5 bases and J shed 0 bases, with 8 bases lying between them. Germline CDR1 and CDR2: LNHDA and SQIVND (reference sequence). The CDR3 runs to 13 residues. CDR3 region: CASSLDSSYEQYF. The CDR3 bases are TGTGCCAGTAGTCTGGACAGCTCCTACGAGCAGTACTTC. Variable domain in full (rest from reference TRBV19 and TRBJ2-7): DGGITQSPKYLFRKEGQNVTLSCEQNLNHDAMYWYRQDPGQGLRLIYYSQIVNDFQKGDIAEGYSVSREKKESFPLTVTSAQKNPTAFYLCASSLDSSYEQYFGPGTRLTVT.

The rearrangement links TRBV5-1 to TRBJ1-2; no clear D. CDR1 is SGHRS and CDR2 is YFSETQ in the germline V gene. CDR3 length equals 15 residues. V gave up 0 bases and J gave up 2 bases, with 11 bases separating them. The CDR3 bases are TGCGCCAGCAGCTTGGAAGCAGGACTAAACTATGGCTACACCTTC. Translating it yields CASSLEAGLNYGYTF.

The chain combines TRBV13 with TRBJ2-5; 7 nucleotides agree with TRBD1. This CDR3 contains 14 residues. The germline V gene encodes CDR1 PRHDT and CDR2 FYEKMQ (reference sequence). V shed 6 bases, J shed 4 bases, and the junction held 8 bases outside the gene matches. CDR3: CASSEQGLVETQYF. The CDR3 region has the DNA TGTGCCAGCAGTGAACAGGGGCTGGTAGAGACCCAGTACTTC.

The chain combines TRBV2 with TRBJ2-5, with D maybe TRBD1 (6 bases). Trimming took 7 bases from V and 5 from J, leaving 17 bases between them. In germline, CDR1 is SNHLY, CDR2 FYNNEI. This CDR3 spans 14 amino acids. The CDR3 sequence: CASTTGYFWETQYF. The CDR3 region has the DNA TGTGCCAGCACTACAGGGTATTTCTGGGAGACCCAGTACTTC. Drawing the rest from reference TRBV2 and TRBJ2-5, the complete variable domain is EPEVTQTPSHQVTQMGQEVILRCVPISNHLYFYWYRQILGQKVEFLVSFYNNEISEKSEIFDDQFSVERPDGSNFTLKIRSTKLEDSAMYFCASTTGYFWETQYFGPGTRLLVL.

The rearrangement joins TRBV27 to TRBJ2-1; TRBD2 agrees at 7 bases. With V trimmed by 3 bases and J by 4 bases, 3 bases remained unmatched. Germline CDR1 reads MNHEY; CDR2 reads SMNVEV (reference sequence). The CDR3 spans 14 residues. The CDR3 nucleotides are TGTGCCAGCAGTTTTCCCGGGAGGTACAATGAGCAGTTCTTC. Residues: CASSFPGRYNEQFF.

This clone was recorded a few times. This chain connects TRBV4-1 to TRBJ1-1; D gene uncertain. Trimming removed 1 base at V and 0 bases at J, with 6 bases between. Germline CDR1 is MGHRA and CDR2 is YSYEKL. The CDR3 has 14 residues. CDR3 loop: CASSQGRMNTEAFF. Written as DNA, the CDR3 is TGCGCCAGCAGCCAAGGCAGAATGAACACTGAAGCTTTCTTT.

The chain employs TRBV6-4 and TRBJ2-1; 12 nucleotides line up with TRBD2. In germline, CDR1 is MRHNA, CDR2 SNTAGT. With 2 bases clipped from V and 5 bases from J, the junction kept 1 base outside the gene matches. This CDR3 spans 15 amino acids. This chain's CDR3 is CASSDLAGGNNEQFF. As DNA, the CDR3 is TGTGCCAGCAGTGACCTAGCGGGGGGGAACAATGAGCAGTTCTTC.

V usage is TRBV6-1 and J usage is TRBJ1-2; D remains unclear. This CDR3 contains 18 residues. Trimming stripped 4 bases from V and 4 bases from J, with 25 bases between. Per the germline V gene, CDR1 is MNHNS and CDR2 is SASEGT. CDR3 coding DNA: TGTGCCAGCAGTGCGAGGCCCGGTATTCTTTCTTTTAGCTATGGCTACACCTTC. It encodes CASSARPGILSFSYGYTF.

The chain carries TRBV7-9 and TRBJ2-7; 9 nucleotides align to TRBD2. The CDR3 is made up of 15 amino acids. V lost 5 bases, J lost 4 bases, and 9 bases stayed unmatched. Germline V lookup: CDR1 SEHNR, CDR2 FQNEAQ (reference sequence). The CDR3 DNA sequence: TGTGCCAGCAGCCCTTGGAGTAGCGGGGGTTACGAGCAGTACTTC. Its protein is CASSPWSSGGYEQYF.

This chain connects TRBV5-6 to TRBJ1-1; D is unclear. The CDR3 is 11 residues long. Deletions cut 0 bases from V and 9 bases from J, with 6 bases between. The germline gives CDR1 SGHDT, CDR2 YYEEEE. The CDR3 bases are TGTGCCAGCAGCTTGGGTCGTCAAGCTTTCTTT. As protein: CASSLGRQAFF.

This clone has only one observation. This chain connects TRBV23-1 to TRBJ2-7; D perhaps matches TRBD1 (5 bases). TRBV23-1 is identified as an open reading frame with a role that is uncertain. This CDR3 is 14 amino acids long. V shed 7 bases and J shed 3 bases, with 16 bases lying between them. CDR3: CASKIDSARYEQYF. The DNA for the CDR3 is TGCGCCAGCAAAATCGACAGCGCGCGCTACGAGCAGTACTTC.

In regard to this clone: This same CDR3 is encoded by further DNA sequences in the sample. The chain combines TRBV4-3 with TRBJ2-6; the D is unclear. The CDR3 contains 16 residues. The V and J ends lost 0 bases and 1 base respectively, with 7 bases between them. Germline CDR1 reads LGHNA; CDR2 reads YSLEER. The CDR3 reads CASSQESGSGANVLTF. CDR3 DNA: TGCGCCAGCAGCCAAGAATCGGGTTCTGGGGCCAACGTCCTGACTTTC.

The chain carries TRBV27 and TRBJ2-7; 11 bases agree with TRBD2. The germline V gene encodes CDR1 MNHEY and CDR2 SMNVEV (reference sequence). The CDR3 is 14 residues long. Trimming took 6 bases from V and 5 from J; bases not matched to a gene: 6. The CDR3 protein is CASSFSGGANEQYF. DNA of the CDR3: TGTGCCAGCAGCTTTAGCGGGGGGGCGAACGAGCAGTACTTC.

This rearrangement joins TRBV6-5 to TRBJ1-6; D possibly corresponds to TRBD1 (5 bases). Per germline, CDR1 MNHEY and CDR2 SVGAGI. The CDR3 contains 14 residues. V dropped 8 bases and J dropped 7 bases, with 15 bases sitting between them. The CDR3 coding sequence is TGTGCCAGCGGGCTGACAGCGATGAATTCACCCCTCCACTTT. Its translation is CASGLTAMNSPLHF.